This TCR beta chain was captured by sequencing in a study of blood T cells in healthy people across ages. V was cut by 4 bases and J by 1 base, with 11 bases left in between. The V gene's germline CDR1 is LGHNA and CDR2 YNFKEQ. CDR3 size: 16 residues. The authors ran a second PCR of roughly 6 to 11 cycles using a sample-barcoded 5' primer and a J-beta primer mix. Unique molecular identifiers of 12 random nucleotides labeled each cDNA. The yield of each sample was at least 2.5 million CDR3-containing paired-end reads. TCRdb reprocessed the 5' RACE reads via MiXCR and lists one record per CDR3 protein. The sample contains roughly 800,000 distinct CDR3 sequences, roughly 60% of which appear only once. Isolation per sample recovered at least 7 million PBMCs. Per sample, at least 5 micrograms of total RNA were extracted.

This receptor was obtained from a man aged 25 to 45 in good health. Sequenced sample: blood. The chain has TRBV4-2 and TRBJ2-6; D is perhaps TRBD1 or TRBD2 (5 bases each). Here the CDR3 reads CASSPWGTSGANVLTF. DNA of the CDR3: TGTGCCAGCAGCCCCTGGGGGACGTCTGGGGCCAACGTCCTGACTTTC.